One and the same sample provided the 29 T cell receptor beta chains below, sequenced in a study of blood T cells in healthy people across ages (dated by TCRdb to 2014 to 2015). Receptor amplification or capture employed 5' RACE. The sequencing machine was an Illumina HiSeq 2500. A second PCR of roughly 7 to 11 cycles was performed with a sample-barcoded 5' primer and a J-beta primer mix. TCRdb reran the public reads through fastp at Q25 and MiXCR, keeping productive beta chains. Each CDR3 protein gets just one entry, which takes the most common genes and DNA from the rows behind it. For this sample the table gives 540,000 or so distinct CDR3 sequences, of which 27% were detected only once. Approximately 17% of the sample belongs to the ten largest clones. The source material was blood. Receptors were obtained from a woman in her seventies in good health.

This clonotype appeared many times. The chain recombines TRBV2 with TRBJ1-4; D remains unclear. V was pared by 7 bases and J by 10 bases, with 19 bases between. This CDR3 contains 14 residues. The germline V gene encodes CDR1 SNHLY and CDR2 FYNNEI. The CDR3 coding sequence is TGTGCCAGCACGAGGGCCCAGACGTTTGGAAAACTGTTTTTT. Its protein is CASTRAQTFGKLFF.

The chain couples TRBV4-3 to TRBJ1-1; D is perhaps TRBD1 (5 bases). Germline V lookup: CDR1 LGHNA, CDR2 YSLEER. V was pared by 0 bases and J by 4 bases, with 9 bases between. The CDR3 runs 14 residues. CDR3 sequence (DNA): TGCGCCAGCAGCCAAGACATGCAGGGCACTGAAGCTTTCTTT. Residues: CASSQDMQGTEAFF.

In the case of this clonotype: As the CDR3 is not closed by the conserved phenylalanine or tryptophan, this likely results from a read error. CDR3 coding DNA: TGTGCCAGCAGTTCTGCGGGGTCGGGGAGGAGCAAAAACATTCAGTACCTC. It codes for CASSSAGSGRSKNIQYL. This sequence joins TRBV27 and TRBJ2-4; a weak D match, TRBD2 (6 bases). The CDR3 covers 17 residues. Germline CDR1 reads MNHEY; CDR2 reads SMNVEV (reference sequence). V lost 4 bases and J lost 3, with 19 bases in between.

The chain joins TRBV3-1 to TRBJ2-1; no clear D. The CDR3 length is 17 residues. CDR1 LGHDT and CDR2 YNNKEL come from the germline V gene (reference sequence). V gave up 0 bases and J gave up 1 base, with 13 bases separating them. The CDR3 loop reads CASSQERLPVSYNEQFF. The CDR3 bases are TGTGCCAGCAGCCAAGAAAGGTTACCTGTGTCCTACAATGAGCAGTTCTTC.

The CDR3, as DNA: TGTGCCAGCAACCAGCGGTTACAAGAGACCCAGTACTTC. It translates to CASNQRLQETQYF. The chain links TRBV6-2 or TRBV6-3 to TRBJ2-5; D might be TRBD2 (5 bases). The CDR3 has 13 amino acids. Germline V gene sequence: CDR1 MNHEY, CDR2 SVGEGT. V was clipped by 7 bases and J by 2 bases, with 11 bases between them.

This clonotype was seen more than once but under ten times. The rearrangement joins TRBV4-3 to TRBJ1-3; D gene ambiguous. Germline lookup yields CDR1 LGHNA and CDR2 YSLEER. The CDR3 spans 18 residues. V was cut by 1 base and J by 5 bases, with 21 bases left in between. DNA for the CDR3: TGCGCCAGCAGCCAAGTTGCGTACAGAACCGGACTAAGAAACACCATATATTTT. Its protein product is CASSQVAYRTGLRNTIYF.

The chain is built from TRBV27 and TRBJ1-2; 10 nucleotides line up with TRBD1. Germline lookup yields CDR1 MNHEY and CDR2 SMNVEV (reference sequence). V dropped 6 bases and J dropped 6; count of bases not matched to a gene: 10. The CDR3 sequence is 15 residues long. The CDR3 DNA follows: TGTGCCAGCAGCCCTCGTTGGGGGACAGGGGATGGCTACACCTTC. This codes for CASSPRWGTGDGYTF.

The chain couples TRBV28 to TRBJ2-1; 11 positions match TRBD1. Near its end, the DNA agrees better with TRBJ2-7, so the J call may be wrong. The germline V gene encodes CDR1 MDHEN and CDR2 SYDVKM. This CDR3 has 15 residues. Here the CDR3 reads CASSLGGTGGYEQYV. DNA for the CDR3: TGTGCCAGCAGTTTAGGAGGGACAGGGGGCTACGAGCAGTACGTC.

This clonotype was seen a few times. The CDR3 protein is CAWSEQVNNYGYTF. For the CDR3, the DNA is TGTGCCTGGAGTGAACAGGTTAACAACTATGGCTACACCTTC. The chain uses TRBV30 and TRBJ1-2; D might be TRBD1 (5 bases). The V end lost 1 base, the J end lost 2 bases, and 11 bases lay between the germline ends. This CDR3 spans 14 amino acids. Germline-derived CDR1 and CDR2 are GTSNPN and SVGIG (reference sequence).

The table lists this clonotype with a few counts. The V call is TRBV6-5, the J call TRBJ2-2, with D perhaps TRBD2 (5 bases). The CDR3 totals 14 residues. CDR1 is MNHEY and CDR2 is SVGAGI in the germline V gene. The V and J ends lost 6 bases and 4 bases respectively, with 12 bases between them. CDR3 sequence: CASRSDGVTGELFF. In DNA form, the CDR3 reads TGTGCCAGCAGATCAGACGGGGTCACCGGGGAGCTGTTTTTT.

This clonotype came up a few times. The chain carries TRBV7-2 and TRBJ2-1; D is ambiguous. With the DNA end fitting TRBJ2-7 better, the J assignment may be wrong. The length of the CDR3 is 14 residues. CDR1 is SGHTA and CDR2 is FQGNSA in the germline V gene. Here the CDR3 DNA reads TGTGCCAGCAGCTTAGGACCCACGGCCTACGAGCAGTACTTC. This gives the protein CASSLGPTAYEQYF.

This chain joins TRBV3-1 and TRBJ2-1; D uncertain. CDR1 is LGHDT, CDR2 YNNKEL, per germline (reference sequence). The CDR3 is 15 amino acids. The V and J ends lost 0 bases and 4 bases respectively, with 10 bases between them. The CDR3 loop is CASSQDGPFYNEQFF. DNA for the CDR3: TGTGCCAGCAGCCAAGATGGACCTTTTTACAATGAGCAGTTCTTC.

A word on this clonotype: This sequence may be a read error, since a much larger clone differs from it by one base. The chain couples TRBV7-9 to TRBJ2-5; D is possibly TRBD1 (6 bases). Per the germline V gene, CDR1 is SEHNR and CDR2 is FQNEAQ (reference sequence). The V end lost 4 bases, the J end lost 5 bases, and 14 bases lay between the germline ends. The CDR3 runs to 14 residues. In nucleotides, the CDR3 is TGTGCCAGCAGCTCAGGCACAGGGTTGGAGACCCAGTACTTC. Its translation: CASSSGTGLETQYF.

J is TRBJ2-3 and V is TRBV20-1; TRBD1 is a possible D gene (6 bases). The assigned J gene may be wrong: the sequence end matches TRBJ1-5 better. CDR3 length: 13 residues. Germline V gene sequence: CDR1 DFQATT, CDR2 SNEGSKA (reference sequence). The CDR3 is CSAVAGDTDTQHF. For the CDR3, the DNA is TGCAGTGCCGTAGCGGGGGACACAGATACGCAGCATTTT.

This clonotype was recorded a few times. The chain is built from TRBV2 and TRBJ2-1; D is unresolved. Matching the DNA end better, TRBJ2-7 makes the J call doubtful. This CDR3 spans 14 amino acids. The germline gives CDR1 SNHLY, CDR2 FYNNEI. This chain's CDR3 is CASSDFLTSYEQYF. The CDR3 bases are TGTGCCAGCAGTGATTTCCTAACCTCCTACGAGCAGTACTTC.

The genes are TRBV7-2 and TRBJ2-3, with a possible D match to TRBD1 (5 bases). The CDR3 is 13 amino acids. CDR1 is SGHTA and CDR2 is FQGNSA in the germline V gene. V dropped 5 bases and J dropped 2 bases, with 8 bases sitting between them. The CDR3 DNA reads TGTGCCAGCAGCGCGACAGACACAGATACGCAGTATTTT. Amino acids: CASSATDTDTQYF.

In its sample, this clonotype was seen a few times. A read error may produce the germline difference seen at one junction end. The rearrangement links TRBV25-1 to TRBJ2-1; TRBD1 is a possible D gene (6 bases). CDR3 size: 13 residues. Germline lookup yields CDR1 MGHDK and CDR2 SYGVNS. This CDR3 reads CARSYRVSNGQFF. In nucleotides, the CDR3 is TGTGCCAGATCTTACAGGGTTTCCAATGGGCAGTTCTTC.

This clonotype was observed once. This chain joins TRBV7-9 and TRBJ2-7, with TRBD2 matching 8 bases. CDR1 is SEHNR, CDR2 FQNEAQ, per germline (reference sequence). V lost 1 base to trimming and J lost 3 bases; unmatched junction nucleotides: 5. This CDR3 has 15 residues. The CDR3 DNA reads TGTGCCAGCAGCTTAGGAGGCCTAGCGGGCTACGAGCAGTACTTC. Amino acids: CASSLGGLAGYEQYF.

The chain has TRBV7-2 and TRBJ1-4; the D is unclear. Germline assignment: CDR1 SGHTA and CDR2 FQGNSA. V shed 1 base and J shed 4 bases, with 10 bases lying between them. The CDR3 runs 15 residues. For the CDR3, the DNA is TGTGCCAGCAGCTTAGGGAGAGGGTATAATGAAAAACTGTTTTTT. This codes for CASSLGRGYNEKLFF.

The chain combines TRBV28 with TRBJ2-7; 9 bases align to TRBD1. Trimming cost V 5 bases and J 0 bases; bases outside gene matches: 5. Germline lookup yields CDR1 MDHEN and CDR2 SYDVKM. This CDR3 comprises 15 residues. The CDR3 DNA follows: TGTGCCAGCAGTACACCGGGACAGGGCTCCTACGAGCAGTACTTC. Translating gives CASSTPGQGSYEQYF. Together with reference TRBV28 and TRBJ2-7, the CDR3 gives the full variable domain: DVKVTQSSRYLVKRTGEKVFLECVQDMDHENMFWYRQDPGLGLRLIYFSYDVKMKEKGDIPEGYSVSREKKERFSLILESASTNQTSMYLCASSTPGQGSYEQYFGPGTRLTVT.

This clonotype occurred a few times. CDR3 sequence (DNA): TGCAGTGCTAGAGGCCAGGGAGGGCGTTACGAGCAGTACTTC. Residues: CSARGQGGRYEQYF. The chain couples TRBV20-1 to TRBJ2-7; 7 nucleotides line up with TRBD2. The CDR3 spans 14 residues. V lost 1 base and J lost 4; bases outside the gene matches: 7. Germline CDR1 reads DFQATT; CDR2 reads SNEGSKA (reference sequence).

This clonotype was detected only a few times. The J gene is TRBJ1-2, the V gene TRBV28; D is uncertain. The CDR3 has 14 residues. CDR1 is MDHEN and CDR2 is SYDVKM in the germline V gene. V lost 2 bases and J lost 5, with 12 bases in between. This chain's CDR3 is CASSLDAGRYGYTF. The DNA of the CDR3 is TGTGCCAGCAGTTTAGATGCGGGTCGGTATGGCTACACCTTC.

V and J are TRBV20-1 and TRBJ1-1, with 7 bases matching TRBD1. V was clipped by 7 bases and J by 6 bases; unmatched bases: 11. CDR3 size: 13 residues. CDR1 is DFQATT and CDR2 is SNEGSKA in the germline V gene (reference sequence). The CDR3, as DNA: TGCAGTGTTCGCGCCAGGGGGGTCGCTGAAGCTTTCTTT. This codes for CSVRARGVAEAFF.

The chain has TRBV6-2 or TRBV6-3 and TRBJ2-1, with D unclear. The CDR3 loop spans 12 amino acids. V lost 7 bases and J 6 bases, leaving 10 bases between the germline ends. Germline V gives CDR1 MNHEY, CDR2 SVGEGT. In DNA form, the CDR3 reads TGTGCCAGCACCCCAGGCTGCAATGAGCAGTTCTTC. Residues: CASTPGCNEQFF.

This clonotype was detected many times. The CDR3 region has the DNA TGTGCCAGCTCACCGAAGGGACAGGGAACCTCCAAAAACATTCAGTACTTC. Translated: CASSPKGQGTSKNIQYF. The chain links TRBV18 to TRBJ2-4; TRBD1 aligns across 9 bases. V lost 3 bases and J lost 2; bases outside the gene matches: 8. CDR1 is KGHSH, CDR2 LQKENI, per germline. CDR3 size: 17 residues.

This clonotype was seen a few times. CDR3: CSVEWGGEETQYF. CDR3 bases: TGCAGCGTTGAATGGGGAGGGGAAGAGACCCAGTACTTC. This sequence joins TRBV29-1 and TRBJ2-5, with TRBD2 matching 7 bases. Germline values: CDR1 SQVTM, CDR2 ANQGSEA. After removal of 2 bases from V and 3 bases from J, the junction contained 3 bases not matched to a gene. This CDR3 has 13 amino acids. Variable domain in full (rest from reference TRBV29-1 and TRBJ2-5): SAVISQKPSRDICQRGTSLTIQCQVDSQVTMMFWYRQQPGQSLTLIATANQGSEATYESGFVIDKFPISRPNLTFSTLTVSNMSPEDSSIYLCSVEWGGEETQYFGPGTRLLVL.

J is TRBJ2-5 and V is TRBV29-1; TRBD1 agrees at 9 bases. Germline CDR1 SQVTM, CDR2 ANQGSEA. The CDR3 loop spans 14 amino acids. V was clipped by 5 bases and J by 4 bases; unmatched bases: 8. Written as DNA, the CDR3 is TGCAGCGTTTTCGGACAGGGGCGCGGAGAGACCCAGTACTTC. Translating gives CSVFGQGRGETQYF. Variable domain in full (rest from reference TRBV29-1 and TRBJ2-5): SAVISQKPSRDICQRGTSLTIQCQVDSQVTMMFWYRQQPGQSLTLIATANQGSEATYESGFVIDKFPISRPNLTFSTLTVSNMSPEDSSIYLCSVFGQGRGETQYFGPGTRLLVL.

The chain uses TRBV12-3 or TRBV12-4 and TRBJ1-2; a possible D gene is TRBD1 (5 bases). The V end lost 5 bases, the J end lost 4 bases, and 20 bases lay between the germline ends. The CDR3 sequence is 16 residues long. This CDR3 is CASSPQGAGFGYGYTF. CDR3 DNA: TGTGCCAGCAGTCCCCAAGGGGCAGGTTTTGGCTATGGCTACACCTTC.

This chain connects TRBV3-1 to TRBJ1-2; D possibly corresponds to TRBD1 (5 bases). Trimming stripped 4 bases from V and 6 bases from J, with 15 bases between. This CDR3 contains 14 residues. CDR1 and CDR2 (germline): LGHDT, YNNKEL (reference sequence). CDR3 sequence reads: CASSPIRGRDGYTF. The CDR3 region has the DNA TGTGCCAGCAGCCCTATACGGGGGAGAGATGGCTACACCTTC.